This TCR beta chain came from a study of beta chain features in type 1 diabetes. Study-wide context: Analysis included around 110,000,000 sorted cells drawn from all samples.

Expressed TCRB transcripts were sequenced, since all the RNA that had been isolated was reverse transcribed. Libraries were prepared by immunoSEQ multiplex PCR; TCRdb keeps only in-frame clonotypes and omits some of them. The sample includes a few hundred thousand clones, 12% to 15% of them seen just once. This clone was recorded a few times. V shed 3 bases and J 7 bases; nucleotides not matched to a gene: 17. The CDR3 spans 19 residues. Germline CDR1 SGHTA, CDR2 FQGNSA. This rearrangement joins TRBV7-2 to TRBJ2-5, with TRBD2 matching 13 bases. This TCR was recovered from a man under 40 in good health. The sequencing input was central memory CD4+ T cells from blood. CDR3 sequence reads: CASSFSGTSGATDRGTQYF. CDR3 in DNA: TGTGCCAGCAGCTTCAGCGGGACTAGCGGGGCGACAGATCGAGGGACCCAGTACTTC.